A single sample is the source of the 24 T cell receptor beta chains below, sequenced in a study of T cell repertoires in cytomegalovirus infection. Antigen specificity for these receptors is unknown. TCRdb ran MiXCR on the reads and lists one entry per CDR3 protein. Of some 940,000 distinct CDR3 sequences detected, roughly 30% appear once; the ten largest clones hold over 10%. The input for sequencing was cultured CD8+ T cells from PBMCs, taken from culture after CMV antigen stimulation. These receptors came from a human donor in good health (CMV status not recorded). Some clones in this sample may be carry-over from other donors' samples.

CDR3: CASSFVTADGYTF. For the CDR3, the DNA is TGCGCCAGCAGCTTTGTGACAGCCGATGGCTACACCTTC. This chain connects TRBV5-1 to TRBJ1-2, with a weak D call TRBD1 (5 bases). This CDR3 has 13 residues. V was shortened by 2 bases and J by 6 bases, with 11 bases between the two germline ends. Looked up from germline, CDR1 is SGHRS and CDR2 is YFSETQ.

The CDR3 region has the DNA TGTGCCAGGACGGATGAGCAGTACGTC. Protein sequence: CARTDEQYV. J is TRBJ2-7 and V is TRBV19; D remains ambiguous. V lost 9 bases and J lost 7, with 7 bases in between. In germline, CDR1 is LNHDA, CDR2 SQIVND (reference sequence). The CDR3 totals 9 residues.

This clonotype was found a few times. CDR3 coding DNA: TGTGCCAGCAGTTTAAGTGCAGGTGAAAAACTGTTTTTT. It yields the protein CASSLSAGEKLFF. V is TRBV27 and J is TRBJ1-4, with D uncertain. The V gene's germline CDR1 is MNHEY and CDR2 SMNVEV (reference sequence). Trimming shortened V by 2 bases and J by 7 bases, and 8 bases separated the two germline ends. The CDR3 totals 13 residues.

The table lists this clonotype with a few counts. The chain joins TRBV19 to TRBJ2-6, with a tentative D call TRBD1 (5 bases). V lost 2 bases to trimming and J lost 4 bases, with 9 bases between them. This CDR3 region has 15 residues. Per the germline V gene, CDR1 is LNHDA and CDR2 is SQIVND (reference sequence). The CDR3 sequence is CASSIKRTGANVLTF. CDR3 nucleotides: TGTGCCAGTAGTATAAAAAGGACAGGGGCCAACGTCCTGACTTTC.

This clonotype was observed once. The chain links TRBV6-6 to TRBJ1-5; D possibly corresponds to TRBD1 (5 bases). The CDR3 is made up of 13 amino acids. Trimming removed 10 bases at V and 6 bases at J, with 16 bases between. CDR1 MNHNY and CDR2 SVGAGI come from the germline V gene (reference sequence). The DNA for the CDR3 is TGTGCCAACAACGAGGGGTCCCTTCAGCCCCAGCATTTT. Amino acid sequence: CANNEGSLQPQHF.

V gene TRBV7-9 combines with J gene TRBJ2-7; TRBD1 matches at 9 bases. Germline-derived CDR1 and CDR2 are SEHNR and FQNEAQ (reference sequence). The CDR3 loop spans 16 amino acids. The junction had 5 bases not matched to a gene; V was cut back by 1 base and J by 1 base. In nucleotides, the CDR3 is TGTGCCAGCAGCTTAGAGGGACAGGGACCTTCCTACGAGCAGTACGTC. It encodes CASSLEGQGPSYEQYV.

This clonotype was found a few times. V usage is TRBV6-5 and J usage is TRBJ1-4; no reliable D call. CDR1 MNHEY and CDR2 SVGAGI come from the germline V gene. This CDR3 has 16 residues. V was pared by 0 bases and J by 2 bases, with 10 bases between. This CDR3 reads CASSYSKLVTNEKLFF. The DNA of the CDR3 is TGTGCCAGCAGTTACTCGAAGTTAGTGACTAATGAAAAACTGTTTTTT.

The J gene is TRBJ1-6, the V gene TRBV20-1; no clear D. V gave up 7 bases and J gave up 8 bases, with 9 bases separating them. The CDR3 totals 11 residues. Germline V gene sequence: CDR1 DFQATT, CDR2 SNEGSKA (reference sequence). This CDR3 reads CSVIRDSPLHF. CDR3 coding DNA: TGCAGTGTAATTAGGGATTCACCCCTCCACTTT.

The chain couples TRBV27 to TRBJ1-5, with TRBD1 matching over 7 bases. Unmatched junction bases numbered 6, after V lost 9 bases and J lost 4 bases. The CDR3 is made up of 13 amino acids. Germline V gene lookup returns CDR1 MNHEY and CDR2 SMNVEV (reference sequence). The CDR3 sequence is CASGLQGNQPQHF. For the CDR3, the DNA is TGTGCCAGTGGTTTACAGGGGAATCAGCCCCAGCATTTT.

This clonotype appeared a few times. The chain joins TRBV7-6 to TRBJ2-1; 8 nucleotides line up with TRBD2. The CDR3 contains 16 residues. J lost 0 bases, V lost 5 bases, and 6 bases had no gene match. In germline, CDR1 is SGHVS, CDR2 FNYEAQ. The CDR3 loop is CASSSGGAGSYNEQFF. In nucleotides, the CDR3 is TGTGCCAGCAGCAGCGGGGGCGCTGGCTCCTACAATGAGCAGTTCTTC.

The chain carries TRBV12-3 or TRBV12-4 and TRBJ1-2; D might be TRBD1 (5 bases). The CDR3 loop spans 12 amino acids. With 1 base removed from V and 10 bases from J, the gap between germline ends came to 10 bases. Here the CDR3 reads CASSLGQRDYTF. For the CDR3, the DNA is TGTGCCAGCAGTTTAGGACAGAGAGACTACACCTTC.

Worth noting for this clonotype: Sequence at one end of the junction differs from germline and may be a read error. The chain joins TRBV7-6 to TRBJ2-1; D is unresolved. Germline lookup yields CDR1 SGHVS and CDR2 FNYEAQ. The CDR3 spans 12 residues. The chain's CDR3 is CTSSLRDNEQFF. CDR3 DNA: TGTACCAGCAGCCTGAGAGACAATGAGCAGTTCTTC.

The chain joins TRBV7-6 to TRBJ2-1; 9 bases align to TRBD1. The CDR3 contains 13 residues. CDR1 is SGHVS, CDR2 FNYEAQ, per germline. The J segment lost 9 bases and the V segment lost 4 bases, leaving 4 bases of the junction unmatched. The CDR3 sequence: CASSSGQGGEQFF. In DNA form, the CDR3 reads TGTGCCAGCAGCTCGGGACAGGGTGGTGAGCAGTTCTTC.

The chain employs TRBV6-2 or TRBV6-3 and TRBJ2-3; a weak D match, TRBD2 (5 bases). From germline, CDR1 is MNHEY and CDR2 SVGEGT. CDR3 length: 16 amino acids. Trimming pared 4 bases from V and 5 bases from J, leaving 19 bases between. CDR3 sequence: CASSSWTRGGIDTQYF. The CDR3 nucleotides are TGTGCCAGCAGTTCTTGGACCCGGGGTGGCATAGATACGCAGTATTTT.

The rearrangement links TRBV10-3 to TRBJ2-7; D not resolved. Germline loops: CDR1 ENHRY, CDR2 SYGVKD. Trimming shortened V by 0 bases and J by 6 bases, and 9 bases separated the two germline ends. The CDR3 has 13 residues. The CDR3 region has the DNA TGTGCCATCAGTGAGTCTTTGAGTCGCGAGCAGTACGTC. Amino acid sequence: CAISESLSREQYV.

J is TRBJ1-1 and V is TRBV28; D remains ambiguous. This CDR3 region has 14 residues. Germline CDR1 MDHEN, CDR2 SYDVKM. The V end was cut by 1 base, the J end by 6 bases, with 12 bases between. Here the CDR3 DNA reads TGTGCCAGCAGTTTATTCGGACTTAGTCCTGAAGCTTTCTTT. Its translation: CASSLFGLSPEAFF.

CDR3 residues: CAFEGAGAPNEQFF. The CDR3 DNA sequence: TGTGCCTTTGAGGGAGCGGGGGCTCCCAATGAGCAGTTCTTC. This chain links TRBV5-6 with TRBJ2-1, with 8 bases matching TRBD2. The germline gives CDR1 SGHDT, CDR2 YYEEEE. The J segment lost 6 bases and the V segment lost 10 bases, leaving 12 bases of the junction unmatched. The CDR3 has 14 residues.

Only a few counts were recorded for this clonotype. The chain is built from TRBV12-3 or TRBV12-4 and TRBJ1-2; D remains unclear. This CDR3 region has 15 residues. The V end was cut by 5 bases, the J end by 5 bases, with 18 bases between. The CDR3 sequence: CASSPSGVGLYGYTF. The CDR3 DNA reads as TGTGCCAGCAGTCCGAGTGGGGTCGGTCTTTATGGCTACACCTTC.

This chain joins TRBV7-9 and TRBJ1-5; no reliable D call. Germline CDR1 reads SEHNR; CDR2 reads FQNEAQ (reference sequence). The CDR3 runs to 14 residues. Trimming pared 1 base from V and 7 bases from J, leaving 11 bases between. This CDR3 is CASSLGGYGQPQHF. The DNA of the CDR3 is TGTGCCAGCAGCTTAGGAGGGTATGGGCAGCCCCAGCATTTT.

Points on this clonotype: A much larger clone sits a single nucleotide away, making a read error possible. This chain uses TRBV7-2 with TRBJ1-2; no firm D call. V dropped 5 bases and J dropped 6 bases, with 10 bases sitting between them. Germline lookup yields CDR1 SGHTA and CDR2 FQGNSA. This CDR3 spans 12 amino acids. For the CDR3, the DNA is TGTGCCAGCAGCCCCGTCTGGAATGGCTACACCTTC. It translates to CASSPVWNGYTF.

Only a few counts were recorded for this clonotype. This rearrangement joins TRBV11-2 to TRBJ2-5; TRBD2 matches at 11 bases. V was pared by 4 bases and J by 0 bases, with 4 bases of the junction left unmatched. This CDR3 is built from 16 residues. CDR1 is SGHAT and CDR2 is FQNNGV in the germline V gene. CDR3 protein: CASSSTSGAYQETQYF. DNA for the CDR3: TGTGCCAGCAGCTCGACTAGCGGGGCGTACCAAGAGACCCAGTACTTC.

The chain uses TRBV9 and TRBJ2-7; no clear D. This CDR3 region has 14 residues. Trimming took off 4 bases at V and 2 bases at J, with 13 bases between the two ends. Germline V CDR1 and CDR2: SGDLS, YYNGEE. CDR3 coding DNA: TGTGCCAGCAGCCCCGGACCCATGACCTACGAGCAGTACGTC. Protein sequence: CASSPGPMTYEQYV.

This clonotype was seen just once. This may stem from a read error, because a much larger clone lies one nucleotide away. The CDR3 loop reads CAPNRRGARGPSYNERFF. In DNA, the CDR3 is TGTGCCCCAAATAGGCGAGGGGCGCGGGGCCCTTCCTACAATGAGCGGTTCTTC. The rearrangement joins TRBV19 to TRBJ2-1; D is perhaps TRBD2 (6 bases). The germline gives CDR1 LNHDA, CDR2 SQIVND (reference sequence). This CDR3 is 18 amino acids long. Full variable domain (remainder filled in from reference TRBV19 and TRBJ2-1): DGGITQSPKYLFRKEGQNVTLSCEQNLNHDAMYWYRQDPGQGLRLIYYSQIVNDFQKGDIAEGYSVSREKKESFPLTVTSAQKNPTAFYLCAPNRRGARGPSYNERFFGPGTRLTVL.

This clonotype occurred a few times. The rearrangement joins TRBV27 to TRBJ1-2; TRBD1 aligns across 7 bases. Germline lookup yields CDR1 MNHEY and CDR2 SMNVEV (reference sequence). Losses at the gene ends were 0 bases for V and 2 bases for J; bases not matched to a gene: 3. There are 15 residues in the CDR3. In DNA, the CDR3 is TGTGCCAGCAGTTTATCGTCAGGGGGGAACTATGGCTACACCTTC. Its translation is CASSLSSGGNYGYTF.